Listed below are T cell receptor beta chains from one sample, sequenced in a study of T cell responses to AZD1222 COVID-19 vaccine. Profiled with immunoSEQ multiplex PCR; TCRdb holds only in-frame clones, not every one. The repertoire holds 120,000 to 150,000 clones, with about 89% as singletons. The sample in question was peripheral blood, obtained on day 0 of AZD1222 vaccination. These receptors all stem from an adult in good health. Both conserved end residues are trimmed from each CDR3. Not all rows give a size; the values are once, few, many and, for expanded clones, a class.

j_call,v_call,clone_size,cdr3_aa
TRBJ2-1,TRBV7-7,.,ASSLGGSRNNEQF
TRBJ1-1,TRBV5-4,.,ASSLGTTYTEAF
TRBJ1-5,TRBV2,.,ASRRQGAKSQPQH
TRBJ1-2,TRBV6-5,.,ASRAGSSVNYGYT
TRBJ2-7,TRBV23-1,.,ASSPPRQGGFSYEQY
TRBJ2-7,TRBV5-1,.,ASSFGHTRSYEQY
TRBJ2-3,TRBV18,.,ASSPGGPGTDTQY
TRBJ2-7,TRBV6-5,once,ASSYRGQGGYEQY
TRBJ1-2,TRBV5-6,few,ASQGRDRVDGYT
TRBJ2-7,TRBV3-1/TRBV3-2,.,ASSQRREDYEQY
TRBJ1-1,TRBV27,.,ASSLGRSSEAF
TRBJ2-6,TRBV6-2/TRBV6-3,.,ASSWGQGRSGANVLT
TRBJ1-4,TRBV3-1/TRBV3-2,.,ASSQNEQKNEKLF
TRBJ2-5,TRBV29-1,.,SVKGGAQWQETQY
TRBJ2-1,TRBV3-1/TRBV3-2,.,ASSRGREGREQF
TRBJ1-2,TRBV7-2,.,ASSFVGGSRGYT
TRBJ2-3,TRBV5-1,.,ASSLGHFTDTQY
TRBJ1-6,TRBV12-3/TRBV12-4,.,ASTKQDSPLH
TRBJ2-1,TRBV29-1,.,SVEGNLNEQF
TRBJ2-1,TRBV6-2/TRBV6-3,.,ASSQLKGLAGSSYNEQF
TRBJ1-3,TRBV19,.,ASSADMGNTIY
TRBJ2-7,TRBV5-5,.,ASSLSSGLIYEQY
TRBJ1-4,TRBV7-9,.,ASSTRGSATNEKLF
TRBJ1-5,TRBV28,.,ASSFIGQGNQPQH
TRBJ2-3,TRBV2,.,ASRDLGDTQY
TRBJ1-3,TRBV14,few,ASSGDRGTLSGNTIY
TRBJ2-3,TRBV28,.,ASSLSGWGTDTQY